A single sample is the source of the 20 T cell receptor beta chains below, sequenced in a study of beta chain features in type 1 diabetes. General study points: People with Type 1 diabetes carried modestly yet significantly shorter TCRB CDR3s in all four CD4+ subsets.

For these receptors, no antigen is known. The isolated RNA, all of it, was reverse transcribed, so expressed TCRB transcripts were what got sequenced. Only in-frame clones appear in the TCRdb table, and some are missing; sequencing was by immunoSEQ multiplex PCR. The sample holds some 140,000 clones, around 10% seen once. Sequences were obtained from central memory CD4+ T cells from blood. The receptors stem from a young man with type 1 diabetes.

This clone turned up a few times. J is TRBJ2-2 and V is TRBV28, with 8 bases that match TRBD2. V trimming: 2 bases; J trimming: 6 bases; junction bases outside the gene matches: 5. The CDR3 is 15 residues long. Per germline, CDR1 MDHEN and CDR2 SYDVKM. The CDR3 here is CASSLGSGGPGELFF. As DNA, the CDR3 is TGTGCCAGCAGTTTAGGCAGCGGGGGACCCGGGGAGCTGTTTTTT. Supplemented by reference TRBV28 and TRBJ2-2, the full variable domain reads DVKVTQSSRYLVKRTGEKVFLECVQDMDHENMFWYRQDPGLGLRLIYFSYDVKMKEKGDIPEGYSVSREKKERFSLILESASTNQTSMYLCASSLGSGGPGELFFGEGSRLTVL.

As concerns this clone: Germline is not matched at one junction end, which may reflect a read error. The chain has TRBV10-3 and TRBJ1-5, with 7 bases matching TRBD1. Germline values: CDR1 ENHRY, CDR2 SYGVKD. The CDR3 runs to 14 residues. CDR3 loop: CASSFPGGNQPQHF. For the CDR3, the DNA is TGTGCCAGCAGTTTCCCAGGGGGGAATCAGCCCCAGCATTTT.

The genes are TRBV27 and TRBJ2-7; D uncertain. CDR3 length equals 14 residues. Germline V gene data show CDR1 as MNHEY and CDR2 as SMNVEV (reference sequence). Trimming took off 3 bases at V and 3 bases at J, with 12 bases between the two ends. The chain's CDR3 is CASSLKLANYEQYF. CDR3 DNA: TGTGCCAGCAGTTTGAAATTGGCCAACTACGAGCAGTACTTC.

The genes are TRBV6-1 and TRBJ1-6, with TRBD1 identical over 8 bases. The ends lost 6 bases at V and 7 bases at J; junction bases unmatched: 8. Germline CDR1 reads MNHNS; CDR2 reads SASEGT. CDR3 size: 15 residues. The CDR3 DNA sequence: TGTGCCAGCAGCCCGGACAGGGAAGTCAATTCACCCCTCCACTTT. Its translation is CASSPDREVNSPLHF.

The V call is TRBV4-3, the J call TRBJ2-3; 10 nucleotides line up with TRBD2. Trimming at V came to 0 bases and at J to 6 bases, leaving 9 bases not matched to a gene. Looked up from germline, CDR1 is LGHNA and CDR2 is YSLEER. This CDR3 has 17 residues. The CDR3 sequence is CASSQDRRKRGGDTQYF. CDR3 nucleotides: TGCGCCAGCAGCCAAGATCGGAGAAAGCGGGGGGGTGATACGCAGTATTTT.

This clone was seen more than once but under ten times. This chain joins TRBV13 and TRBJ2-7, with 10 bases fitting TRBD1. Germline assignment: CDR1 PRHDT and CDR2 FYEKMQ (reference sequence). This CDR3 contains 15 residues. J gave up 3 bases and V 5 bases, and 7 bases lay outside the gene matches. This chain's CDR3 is CASSESGTGDYEQYF. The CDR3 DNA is TGTGCCAGCAGCGAGTCCGGGACAGGGGACTACGAGCAGTACTTC.

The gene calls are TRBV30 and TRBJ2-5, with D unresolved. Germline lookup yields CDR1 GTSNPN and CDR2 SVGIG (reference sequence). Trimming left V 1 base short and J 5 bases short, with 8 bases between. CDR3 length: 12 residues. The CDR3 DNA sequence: TGTGCCTGGAGTGCCGGGTCCGAGACCCAGTACTTC. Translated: CAWSAGSETQYF.

The CDR3 reads CATEAGPGNQPQHF. CDR3 coding DNA: TGTGCCACAGAAGCGGGGCCGGGAAATCAGCCCCAGCATTTT. The gene calls are TRBV7-9 and TRBJ1-5; perhaps TRBD1 as D (5 bases). Germline assignment: CDR1 SEHNR and CDR2 FQNEAQ (reference sequence). The V gene lost 10 bases and the J gene lost 4 bases, with 17 bases spanning the gap. CDR3 length equals 14 residues.

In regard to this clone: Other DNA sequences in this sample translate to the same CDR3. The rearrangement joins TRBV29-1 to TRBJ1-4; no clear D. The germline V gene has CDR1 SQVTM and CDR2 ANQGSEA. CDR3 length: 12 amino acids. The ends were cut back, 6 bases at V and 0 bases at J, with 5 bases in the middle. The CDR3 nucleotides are TGCAGCGTAACAACAACTAATGAAAAACTGTTTTTT. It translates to CSVTTTNEKLFF.

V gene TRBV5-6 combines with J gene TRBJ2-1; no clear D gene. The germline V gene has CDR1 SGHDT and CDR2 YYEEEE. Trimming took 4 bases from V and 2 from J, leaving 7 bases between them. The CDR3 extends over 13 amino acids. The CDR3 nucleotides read TGTGCCAGCAGCGCTGCAGCCTACAATGAGCAGTTCTTC. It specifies CASSAAAYNEQFF.

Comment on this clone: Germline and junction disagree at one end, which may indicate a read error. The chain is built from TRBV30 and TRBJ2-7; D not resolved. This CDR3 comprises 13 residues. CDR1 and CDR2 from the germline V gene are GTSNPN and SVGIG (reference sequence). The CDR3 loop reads CASSLGPNYEQYF. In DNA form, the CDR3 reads TGTGCCTCGAGTTTGGGCCCGAACTACGAGCAGTACTTC.

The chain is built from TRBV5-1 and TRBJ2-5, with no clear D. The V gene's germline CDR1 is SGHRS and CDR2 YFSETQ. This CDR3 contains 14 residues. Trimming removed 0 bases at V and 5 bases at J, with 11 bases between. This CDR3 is CASSLGGSLETQYF. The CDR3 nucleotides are TGCGCCAGCAGCTTGGGTGGTAGCTTGGAGACCCAGTACTTC. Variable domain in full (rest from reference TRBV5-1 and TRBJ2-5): KAGVTQTPRYLIKTRGQQVTLSCSPISGHRSVSWYQQTPGQGLQFLFEYFSETQRNKGNFPGRFSGRQFSNSRSEMNVSTLELGDSALYLCASSLGGSLETQYFGPGTRLLVL.

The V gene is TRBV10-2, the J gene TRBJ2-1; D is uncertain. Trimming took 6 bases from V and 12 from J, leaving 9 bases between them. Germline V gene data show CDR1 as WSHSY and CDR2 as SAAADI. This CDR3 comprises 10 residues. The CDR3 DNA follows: TGCGCCAGCAGGGAGAGAGGGCAGTTCTTC. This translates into CASRERGQFF.

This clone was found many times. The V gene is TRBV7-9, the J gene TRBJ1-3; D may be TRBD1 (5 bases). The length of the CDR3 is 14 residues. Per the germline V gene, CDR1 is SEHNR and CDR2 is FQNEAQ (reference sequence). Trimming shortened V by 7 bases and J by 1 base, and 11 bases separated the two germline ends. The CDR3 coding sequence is TGTGCCAGCAAGGACGCAGGGTCTGGAAACACCATATATTTT. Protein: CASKDAGSGNTIYF.

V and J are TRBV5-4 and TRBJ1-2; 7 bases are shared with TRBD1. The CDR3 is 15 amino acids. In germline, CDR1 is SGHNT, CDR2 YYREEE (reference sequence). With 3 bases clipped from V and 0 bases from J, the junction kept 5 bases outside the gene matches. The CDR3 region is CASSSRTGANYGYTF. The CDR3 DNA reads TGTGCCAGCAGCTCGCGGACAGGAGCTAACTATGGCTACACCTTC.

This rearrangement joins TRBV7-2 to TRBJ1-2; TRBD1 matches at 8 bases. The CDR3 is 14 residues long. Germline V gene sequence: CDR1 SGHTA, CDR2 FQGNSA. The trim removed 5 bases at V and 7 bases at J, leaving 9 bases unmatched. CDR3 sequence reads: CASSLNRGNFGYTF. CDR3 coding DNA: TGTGCCAGCAGCCTAAACAGGGGGAATTTTGGCTACACCTTC. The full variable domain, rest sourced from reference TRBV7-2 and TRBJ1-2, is GAGVSQSPSNKVTEKGKDVELRCDPISGHTALYWYRQSLGQGLEFLIYFQGNSAPDKSGLPSDRFSAERTGGSVSTLTIQRTQQEDSAVYLCASSLNRGNFGYTFGSGTRLTVV.

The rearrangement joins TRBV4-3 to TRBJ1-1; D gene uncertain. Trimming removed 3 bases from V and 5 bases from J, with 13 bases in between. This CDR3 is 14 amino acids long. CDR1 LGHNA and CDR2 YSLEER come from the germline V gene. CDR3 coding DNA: TGCGCCAGCAGCCAGGATATACAGTGGACTGAAGCTTTCTTT. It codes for CASSQDIQWTEAFF.

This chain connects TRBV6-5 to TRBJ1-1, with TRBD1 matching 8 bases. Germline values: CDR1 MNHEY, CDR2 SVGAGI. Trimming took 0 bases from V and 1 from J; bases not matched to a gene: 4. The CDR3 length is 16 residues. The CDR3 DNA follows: TGTGCCAGCAGTTACTCCAGGGGGCCACCGAACACTGAAGCTTTCTTT. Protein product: CASSYSRGPPNTEAFF.

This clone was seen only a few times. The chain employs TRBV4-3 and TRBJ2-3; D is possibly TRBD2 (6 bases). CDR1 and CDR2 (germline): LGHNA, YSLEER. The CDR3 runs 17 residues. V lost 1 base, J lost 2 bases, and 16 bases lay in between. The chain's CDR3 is CASSQGGAQRSTDTQYF. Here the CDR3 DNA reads TGCGCCAGCAGCCAAGGCGGGGCCCAACGCTCCACAGATACGCAGTATTTT.

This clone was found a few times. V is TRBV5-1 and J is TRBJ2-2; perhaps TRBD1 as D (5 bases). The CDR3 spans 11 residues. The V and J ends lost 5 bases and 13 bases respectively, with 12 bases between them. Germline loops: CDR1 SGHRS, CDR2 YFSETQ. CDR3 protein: CASRLDSWLFF. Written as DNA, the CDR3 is TGCGCCAGCAGACTCGACAGTTGGCTGTTTTTT. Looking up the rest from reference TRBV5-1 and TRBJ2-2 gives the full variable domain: KAGVTQTPRYLIKTRGQQVTLSCSPISGHRSVSWYQQTPGQGLQFLFEYFSETQRNKGNFPGRFSGRQFSNSRSEMNVSTLELGDSALYLCASRLDSWLFFGEGSRLTVL.